The following is a T cell receptor beta chain sequence with its context. Together with a sample-barcoded 5' primer, a J-beta primer mix was included in a second PCR lasting roughly 6 to 12 cycles. Using its own MiXCR run on the 5' RACE reads, TCRdb lists one record per CDR3 protein. The sample has under 1,100,000 distinct CDR3 sequences, around 27% seen once. This sample is part of a study of blood T cells in healthy people across ages. The CDR3 has 13 residues. V lost 3 bases to trimming and J lost 0 bases, with 5 bases between them. The sample also formed part of further work on T cells of mothers and their children.

This receptor was taken from a girl aged 2 to 9 in good health. This chain uses TRBV12-3 or TRBV12-4 with TRBJ2-5, with D uncertain. Sequencing input: blood. The CDR3 bases are TGTGCCAGCAGTTTCGCGCACCAAGAGACCCAGTACTTC. Protein: CASSFAHQETQYF.